This paragraph reports one TCR beta chain. Antigen unknown. The data are from a study of shared clonotypes between healthy human individuals. With V trimmed by 11 bases and J by 5 bases, 10 bases remained unmatched. Germline V gene lookup returns CDR1 KGHSH and CDR2 LQKENI. This CDR3 is 14 amino acids long. Repertoires were generated with immunoSEQ multiplex PCR, while TCRdb's copy carries only in-frame clones and drops some. The sample lists about 680,000 clones, approximately 79% occurring once. The study's findings and limits: Exclusively blood specimens were collected; tissue repertoires likely differ. A small donor pool kept down the genetic and exposure-history diversity that was represented. Clonotypes shared by all four sorted-subset donors had higher generation probabilities than non-shared clonotypes.

Donors comprised healthy HIV-negative adults lacking recent acute infections or vaccinations. The clonotype comes from a woman aged 25-40 years in good health. The sample taken for sequencing was memory CD4+ T cells sorted from blood. Subset noted: CD45RA-negative fraction. V gene TRBV18 combines with J gene TRBJ2-2; TRBD2 matches 8 bases. CDR3 in amino acids: CAAPIAGRTGELFF. The CDR3 DNA sequence: TGTGCCGCCCCTATAGCGGGACGGACCGGGGAGCTGTTTTTT.